The entry that follows covers one T cell receptor beta chain sequence. The data stem from a study of blood T cell repertoires in COVID-19. As for the study in general: Acute and convalescent COVID-19 samples came from the United States, Italy and Spain. PBMCs, B-cell-depleted T cells, or T cells were the source of the cDNA or gDNA that made up the material.

In the original processing: Amplifying reference gene primers gave estimates of nucleated cell counts. TCRdb's copy holds only in-frame clones and misses some; the assay was immunoSEQ multiplex PCR. The V and J calls and clone size come from that table; D and trimming were worked out from the DNA. This sample has 100,000 to 150,000 clones, with roughly 89% found just once. This CDR3 region has 17 residues. V lost 0 bases and J 0 bases, leaving 13 bases between the germline ends. Germline V CDR1 and CDR2: KGHSH, LQKENI. Seattle cases were enrolled at active infection and followed longitudinally. The clonotype comes from a man in his 60s with COVID-19, enrolled during active disease. V is TRBV18 and J is TRBJ2-3, with D maybe TRBD2 (5 bases). The sequenced material came from peripheral blood. The CDR3 region is CASSPPFSVSSTDTQYF. The CDR3 bases are TGTGCCAGCTCACCACCGTTTAGCGTTTCTAGCACAGATACGCAGTATTTT.